These 28 T cell receptor beta chains came from one sample sequenced in a study of blood T cells in healthy people across ages. Primed by a sample-barcoded 5' primer and a J-beta primer mix, a second PCR proceeded for about 6 to 12 cycles. TCRdb recomputed calls from the 5' RACE reads with MiXCR, one row per CDR3 protein. This sample has 1.5 million to 2 million distinct CDR3 sequences, with about two fifths found just once. Sequencing input: blood. Receptor source: a human donor in good health.

The J gene is TRBJ1-5, the V gene TRBV7-8; no definite D call. Germline lookup yields CDR1 SGHVS and CDR2 FQNEAQ. V was shortened by 3 bases and J by 3 bases, with 18 bases between the two germline ends. There are 17 residues in the CDR3. The CDR3 region is CASSFRRLISHNQPQHF. The CDR3 bases are TGTGCCAGCAGCTTTCGTCGCCTGATTTCCCACAATCAGCCCCAGCATTTT.

This clonotype was seen a few times. This sequence joins TRBV7-2 and TRBJ1-1; D unresolved. Trimming took 5 bases from V and 1 from J, leaving 8 bases between them. CDR1 is SGHTA, CDR2 FQGNSA, per germline. The length of the CDR3 is 13 residues. In DNA form, the CDR3 reads TGTGCCAGCAGCCCGTCATGGAACACTGAAGCTTTCTTT. Protein: CASSPSWNTEAFF.

The chain combines TRBV27 with TRBJ2-1, with TRBD1 matching 8 bases. The CDR3 totals 16 residues. From germline, CDR1 is MNHEY and CDR2 SMNVEV (reference sequence). Trimming at V came to 5 bases and at J to 10 bases, leaving 16 bases not matched to a gene. CDR3 region: CASSRSWTGLYDEQFF. DNA of the CDR3: TGTGCCAGCAGTCGATCCTGGACAGGGTTATACGACGAGCAGTTCTTC.

This clonotype has only a few counts. This CDR3 is CSVVWDTEVLVGGYTF. DNA for the CDR3: TGCAGCGTTGTGTGGGACACCGAAGTACTCGTGGGAGGCTACACCTTC. The chain employs TRBV29-1 and TRBJ1-2, with D maybe TRBD1 (6 bases). Trimming cost V 4 bases and J 8 bases, with 26 bases left between them. The germline V gene encodes CDR1 SQVTM and CDR2 ANQGSEA. The CDR3 loop spans 16 amino acids.

The rearrangement uses TRBV7-9 and TRBJ2-1; no firm D call. V lost 3 bases to trimming and J lost 8 bases, with 14 bases between them. This CDR3 is 14 amino acids long. Germline assignment: CDR1 SEHNR and CDR2 FQNEAQ (reference sequence). The CDR3 DNA is TGTGCCAGCAGCTTGGGTAACTTTGGGGATGAGCAGTTCTTC. Its translation: CASSLGNFGDEQFF.

This clonotype was counted between two and nine times. The chain carries TRBV20-1 and TRBJ1-5; 10 bases are a match to TRBD1. Trimming at V came to 5 bases and at J to 5 bases, leaving 9 bases not matched to a gene. Looked up from germline, CDR1 is DFQATT and CDR2 is SNEGSKA (reference sequence). This CDR3 has 15 amino acids. The CDR3 here is CSAWTSGTGDQPQHF. CDR3 sequence (DNA): TGCAGTGCTTGGACTTCCGGGACAGGGGATCAGCCCCAGCATTTT.

This clonotype has just a few counts. CDR3: CASSRGVGYGYTF. The CDR3 region has the DNA TGTGCCAGCAGTAGGGGGGTGGGCTATGGCTACACCTTC. This chain links TRBV12-3 or TRBV12-4 with TRBJ1-2, with a tentative D call TRBD1 (6 bases). The CDR3 has 13 amino acids. The V and J ends lost 5 bases and 4 bases respectively, with 11 bases between them.

This clonotype has only one observation. The chain employs TRBV6-4 and TRBJ2-2; D unclear. The CDR3 length is 13 residues. From germline, CDR1 is MRHNA and CDR2 SNTAGT. Trimming stripped 0 bases from V and 8 bases from J, with 7 bases between. This CDR3 reads CASSDSNSGELFF. The CDR3 DNA follows: TGTGCCAGCAGTGACTCGAACAGTGGGGAGCTGTTTTTT.

The chain is built from TRBV10-3 and TRBJ2-7, with D hard to call. Germline values: CDR1 ENHRY, CDR2 SYGVKD. Trimming removed 6 bases from V and 2 bases from J, with 14 bases in between. CDR3 length: 14 residues. For the CDR3, the DNA is TGTGCCATCAGACGAGCCACGTACGCCTACGAGCAGTACTTC. Translated, it gives CAIRRATYAYEQYF.

The CDR3 here is CASSQVGGKPRAQYF. CDR3 nucleotide sequence: TGTGCCAGCAGCCAAGTGGGGGGGAAACCGCGGGCGCAGTATTTT. The chain uses TRBV4-2 and TRBJ2-3; the match to TRBD2 covers 7 bases. Germline V gives CDR1 LGHNA, CDR2 YNFKEQ. The trim removed 1 base at V and 10 bases at J, leaving 11 bases unmatched. This CDR3 region has 15 residues.

The chain has TRBV4-3 and TRBJ2-3; D may be TRBD2 (5 bases). The germline CDR1 and CDR2 sequences are LGHNA and YSLEER. V lost 0 bases, J lost 5 bases, and 9 bases lay in between. The CDR3 runs to 14 residues. The CDR3 DNA follows: TGCGCCAGCAGCCAAGATTCCGGGGTAGATACGCAGTATTTT. Residues: CASSQDSGVDTQYF.

There are a few counts of this clonotype. The gene calls are TRBV9 and TRBJ2-3; D is perhaps TRBD1 (6 bases). Trimming took off 0 bases at V and 1 base at J, with 21 bases between the two ends. The CDR3 extends over 19 amino acids. Germline-derived CDR1 and CDR2 are SGDLS and YYNGEE. CDR3 protein: CASSVAGFGGTGRTDTQYF. The CDR3 nucleotides are TGTGCCAGCAGCGTAGCTGGATTTGGAGGTACAGGGCGCACAGATACGCAGTATTTT.

This clonotype was observed a few times. The genes are TRBV29-1 and TRBJ1-2; a possible D gene is TRBD1 (6 bases). V lost 7 bases and J lost 0, with 15 bases in between. This CDR3 has 14 amino acids. Germline CDR1 SQVTM, CDR2 ANQGSEA. CDR3 coding DNA: TGCAGCGCCGCCGGGACACAATCTAACTATGGCTACACCTTC. Residues: CSAAGTQSNYGYTF.

This chain links TRBV29-1 with TRBJ1-1, with D unclear. Germline-derived CDR1 and CDR2 are SQVTM and ANQGSEA. The CDR3 is 15 amino acids. Trimming left V 0 bases short and J 0 bases short, with 11 bases between. CDR3 sequence reads: CSVEESRLVNTEAFF. The CDR3 coding sequence is TGCAGCGTTGAAGAGTCCAGGCTAGTGAACACTGAAGCTTTCTTT. The entire variable domain, with the rest obtained from reference TRBV29-1 and TRBJ1-1, is as follows: SAVISQKPSRDICQRGTSLTIQCQVDSQVTMMFWYRQQPGQSLTLIATANQGSEATYESGFVIDKFPISRPNLTFSTLTVSNMSPEDSSIYLCSVEESRLVNTEAFFGQGTRLTVV.

V usage is TRBV7-2 and J usage is TRBJ1-2, with 7 positions matching TRBD1. The CDR3 totals 15 residues. CDR1 is SGHTA and CDR2 is FQGNSA in the germline V gene. Germline trimming cut 5 bases from V and 0 bases from J; bases unmatched to any gene: 6. CDR3 sequence: CASSHPGTANYGYTF. Here the CDR3 DNA reads TGTGCCAGCAGCCACCCCGGGACAGCTAACTATGGCTACACCTTC.

The chain couples TRBV15 to TRBJ2-1, with 8 bases lining up with TRBD1. The CDR3 is 13 amino acids. CDR1 and CDR2 (germline): LNHNV, YYDKDF (reference sequence). V shed 7 bases, J shed 7 bases, and the junction held 6 bases outside the gene matches. In DNA, the CDR3 is TGTGCCACCAACTCGGACAGGGAAAATGAGCAGTTCTTC. Translated, it gives CATNSDRENEQFF.

The rearrangement links TRBV25-1 to TRBJ1-6, with D perhaps TRBD1 (6 bases). CDR1 is MGHDK, CDR2 SYGVNS, per germline. V was pared by 6 bases and J by 10 bases, with 16 bases between. CDR3 length: 14 amino acids. Here the CDR3 reads CASRKTGKRSPLHF. The CDR3 bases are TGTGCCAGCAGAAAAACAGGGAAAAGGTCACCCCTCCACTTT.

The V call is TRBV4-2, the J call TRBJ2-1, with D possibly being TRBD1 (6 bases). The ends were cut back, 6 bases at V and 8 bases at J, with 17 bases in the middle. Germline values: CDR1 LGHNA, CDR2 YNFKEQ. This CDR3 has 14 residues. The CDR3 region is CASRIKGVGDEQFF. The CDR3 DNA reads TGTGCCAGCAGAATAAAGGGGGTGGGAGATGAGCAGTTCTTC.

CDR3 nucleotide sequence: TGCGCCAGCAGGGGACTAGTTGTAGACTACAATGAGCAGTTCTTC. Its translation: CASRGLVVDYNEQFF. The chain has TRBV4-1 and TRBJ2-1; 8 bases map to TRBD2. The CDR3 extends over 15 amino acids. V shed 6 bases, J shed 3 bases, and the junction held 7 bases outside the gene matches. Germline loops: CDR1 MGHRA, CDR2 YSYEKL.

The chain is built from TRBV7-2 and TRBJ2-1; D may be TRBD2 (5 bases). This CDR3 has 15 residues. The V end lost 0 bases, the J end lost 12 bases, and 18 bases lay between the germline ends. The germline V gene encodes CDR1 SGHTA and CDR2 FQGNSA. CDR3 sequence: CASSLAVAPGRGQFF. CDR3 DNA sequence: TGTGCCAGCAGCTTAGCGGTGGCCCCGGGTCGGGGGCAGTTCTTC. Together with reference TRBV7-2 and TRBJ2-1, the CDR3 gives the full variable domain: GAGVSQSPSNKVTEKGKDVELRCDPISGHTALYWYRQSLGQGLEFLIYFQGNSAPDKSGLPSDRFSAERTGGSVSTLTIQRTQQEDSAVYLCASSLAVAPGRGQFFGPGTRLTVL.

This sequence joins TRBV5-6 and TRBJ2-7; TRBD2 agrees at 7 bases. Germline V gives CDR1 SGHDT, CDR2 YYEEEE. The CDR3 extends over 14 amino acids. Trimming cost V 4 bases and J 4 bases; bases outside gene matches: 8. The CDR3 DNA reads as TGTGCCAGCAGCCCCCAGGCGCGGGAGTACGAGCAGTACTTC. This gives the protein CASSPQAREYEQYF.

This clonotype appeared a few times. The rearrangement links TRBV24-1 to TRBJ1-2, with no clear D. The CDR3 consists of 16 residues. The germline gives CDR1 KGHDR, CDR2 SFDVKD. V dropped 3 bases and J dropped 8 bases, with 21 bases sitting between them. The CDR3 sequence is CATSDNFWGESGGYTF. CDR3 bases: TGTGCCACCAGTGATAACTTCTGGGGTGAGAGTGGAGGCTACACCTTC.

This rearrangement joins TRBV20-1 to TRBJ1-3, with D unclear. V was shortened by 1 base and J by 0 bases, with 7 bases between the two germline ends. The CDR3 length is 14 residues. Germline CDR1 and CDR2: DFQATT and SNEGSKA (reference sequence). CDR3 residues: CSARVSSSGNTIYF. CDR3 DNA: TGCAGTGCTAGAGTCAGCAGCTCTGGAAACACCATATATTTT.

The chain has TRBV7-2 and TRBJ1-6, with D unclear. Germline V CDR1 and CDR2: SGHTA, FQGNSA. The CDR3 has 14 residues. The germline V and J ends were trimmed by 3 bases and 9 bases, with 12 bases remaining between them. The CDR3 region has the DNA TGTGCCAGCAGCTTCGACATAGAGAGTTCACCCCTCCACTTT. It encodes CASSFDIESSPLHF.

In nucleotides, the CDR3 is TGTGCCAGCAGTTTAGACCTGGGGGGGAAAAATCCCTACGAGCAGTACTTC. This encodes CASSLDLGGKNPYEQYF. The J gene is TRBJ2-7, the V gene TRBV28; 7 nucleotides match TRBD2. V was clipped by 2 bases and J by 2 bases; unmatched bases: 12. Germline V gene sequence: CDR1 MDHEN, CDR2 SYDVKM. The CDR3 runs 17 residues.

Regarding this clonotype: An end of the junction does not agree with germline; a read error may underlie this. This chain connects TRBV12-5 to TRBJ2-3; TRBD1 matches at 8 bases. The germline CDR1 and CDR2 sequences are LGHNT and FRNRAP. The CDR3 totals 15 residues. The CDR3 is CASGLGQGRTDTRYF. CDR3 sequence (DNA): TGTGCTAGTGGTTTGGGACAGGGGAGAACAGATACGCGGTATTTT.

This clonotype occurred a few times. V usage is TRBV12-3 or TRBV12-4 and J usage is TRBJ1-6; D remains unclear. The CDR3 extends over 14 amino acids. The ends were cut back, 1 base at V and 9 bases at J, with 10 bases in the middle. For the CDR3, the DNA is TGTGCCAGCAGTTTAGGGGTCTATGGTTCACCCCTCCACTTT. It is translated as CASSLGVYGSPLHF.

In regard to this clonotype: This could be a read error, since a much larger clone is one nucleotide away. The chain links TRBV6-6 to TRBJ2-1; D is perhaps TRBD1 (5 bases). CDR1 is MNHNY, CDR2 SVGAGI, per germline (reference sequence). The CDR3 contains 14 residues. Trimming took off 2 bases at V and 5 bases at J, with 10 bases between the two ends. CDR3 amino acids: CASSYDRQNNEQFF. The CDR3, as DNA: TGTGCCAGCAGTTACGACAGACAGAACAATGAGCAGTTCTTC.